These T cell receptor beta chains were read from a single sample in a study of T cell responses to AZD1222 COVID-19 vaccine. The assay was immunoSEQ multiplex PCR, and TCRdb's table has in-frame clones only and misses some. Here the sample spans around 70,000 clones, around 85% being singletons. This material consisted of peripheral blood, taken on day 0 of AZD1222 vaccination. The receptors shown here come from an adult in good health. Both conserved end residues are part of each CDR3. D genes are given only for firm matches. Rows may omit the clone size; those that give it use once, few, many or a size class.

size	length	V	D	J	DNA	CDR3
-	12	TRBV6-5	-	TRBJ1-1	TGTGCCAGCTGGCAAGCGAACACTGAAGCTTTCTTT	CASWQANTEAFF
-	11	TRBV12-3/TRBV12-4	-	TRBJ2-1	TGTGCCAGCAGTTTAGCCGCGGGGCAGTTCTTC	CASSLAAGQFF
-	14	TRBV6-5	TRBD1	TRBJ1-4	TGTGCCATCGGAAAGGGGGCGGCGGGTGAAAAACTGTTTTTT	CAIGKGAAGEKLFF
few	15	TRBV5-1	TRBD2	TRBJ2-1	TGCGCCAGCAGAGTAAGCGGGGGGCCGTACAATGAGCAGTTCTTC	CASRVSGGPYNEQFF
-	15	TRBV4-1	-	TRBJ1-3	TGCGCCAGCAGCCACGTAGCTAGCTCTGGAAACACCATATATTTT	CASSHVASSGNTIYF
once	15	TRBV3-1/TRBV3-2	TRBD1	TRBJ1-3	TGTGCCAGCAGACAGGGGGTTATTTCTGGAAACACCATATATTTT	CASRQGVISGNTIYF
-	15	TRBV19	-	TRBJ2-7	TGTGCCAGTAGTATGCTCCCTCGGGATGTCGACGAGCAGTACTTC	CASSMLPRDVDEQYF
-	13	TRBV11-2	TRBD1	TRBJ2-7	TGTGCCAGCAGTATCGGGACAGCGTACGAGCAGTACTTC	CASSIGTAYEQYF
-	16	TRBV7-9	-	TRBJ2-6	TGTGCCAGCAGCTTATGGACTCCTTCGAGGGCCAACGTCCTGACTTTC	CASSLWTPSRANVLTF
-	12	TRBV4-1	-	TRBJ1-1	TGCGCCAGCAGCCAGACACTCCGAGAAGCTTTCTTT	CASSQTLREAFF
-	13	TRBV9	-	TRBJ2-1	TGTGCCAGCAGCGTAGAAGTAGGGAATGAGCAGTTCTTC	CASSVEVGNEQFF
-	17	TRBV7-8	TRBD2	TRBJ2-7	TGTGCCAGCAGCTTAGAACTAGCGGGAGTCCCCTCCTACGAGCAGTACTTC	CASSLELAGVPSYEQYF
-	13	TRBV19	TRBD1	TRBJ2-7	TGTGCCAGTCGGGACAGGGGATCCTACGAGCAGTACTTC	CASRDRGSYEQYF
-	16	TRBV19	-	TRBJ2-1	TGTGCCAGTAGTATTACCGAGACAGGGAGGTACAATGAGCAGTTCTTC	CASSITETGRYNEQFF
once	14	TRBV5-1	TRBD1	TRBJ1-2	TGCGCCAGCAGCTCGACGGGACAGGCTTATGGCTACACCTTC	CASSSTGQAYGYTF
-	12	TRBV25-1	-	TRBJ1-2	TGTGCCAGCAGTCTGAGCGGGGATGGCTACACCTTC	CASSLSGDGYTF
-	13	TRBV6-5	-	TRBJ1-1	TGTGCCAGCCCCCGGACAGACAACACTGAAGCTTTCTTT	CASPRTDNTEAFF
-	14	TRBV10-3	TRBD2	TRBJ2-7	TGTGCCATCAGTACCGGGACTAGCGGGTACGAGCAGTACTTC	CAISTGTSGYEQYF
few	13	TRBV5-4	-	TRBJ2-7	TGTGCCAGCAGCTTGGCCGGGACGAGTGAGCAGTACTTC	CASSLAGTSEQYF
-	13	TRBV7-3	-	TRBJ1-1	TGTGCCAGCAGCCCATCCCCCGGGGTAGAAGCTTTCTTT	CASSPSPGVEAFF
-	14	TRBV10-3	-	TRBJ2-7	TGTGCCATCAGCCCCGGGACGGTGTCCTACGAGCAGTACTTC	CAISPGTVSYEQYF
-	16	TRBV15	TRBD1	TRBJ2-1	TGTGCCACCAGCAGTTTACAGGGGGCGACCTACAATGAGCAGTTCTTC	CATSSLQGATYNEQFF
-	13	TRBV2	-	TRBJ2-1	TGTGCCAGCAGTGCCACTCCTAACAATGAGCAGTTCTTC	CASSATPNNEQFF
once	17	TRBV6-2/TRBV6-3	-	TRBJ2-7	TGTGCCAGCAGTTACGATCCTAGACAGTTTGATGCCTACGAGCAGTACTTC	CASSYDPRQFDAYEQYF
-	14	TRBV6-5	TRBD1	TRBJ1-2	TGTGCCAGCAGGGAGCAGGGGGGCGGCTATGGCTACACCTTC	CASREQGGGYGYTF